A selection of T cell receptor beta chains follows, all from one sample in a study of blood T cell repertoires in COVID-19. Here immunoSEQ multiplex PCR was the method, and the copy in TCRdb shows in-frame clones only, minus some. The repertoire holds 150,000 or so clones, with roughly 89% as singletons. Sequencing was carried out using peripheral blood. The receptors shown here come from a woman in her forties or fifties with acute or convalescent COVID-19. The CDR3 runs from the conserved cysteine through the conserved F or W. The order of the fields is J gene, clone size, V gene, D gene, CDR3 DNA, CDR3 protein. A D gene is named only where the DNA matches it firmly. A row's size may be missing; if present it is once, few, many or a size class.

TRBJ2-5 | NA | TRBV4-3 | TRBD2 | TGCGCCAGCAGCCAACGACTAGCGGGTGGGAAAGAGACCCAGTACTTC | CASSQRLAGGKETQYF
TRBJ2-7 | once | TRBV3-1/TRBV3-2 | TRBD2 | TGTGCCAGCAGCCTTTTCTTACGCGGGGGAAGCTACGAGCAGTACTTC | CASSLFLRGGSYEQYF
TRBJ2-3 | NA | TRBV2 | NA | TGTGCCAGCATAATGGCAGATAGCGGACCTAGCACAGATACGCAGTATTTT | CASIMADSGPSTDTQYF
TRBJ1-2 | NA | TRBV19 | TRBD1 | TGTGCCAGTAGCGTACCGGGACAGGGTAACTATGGCTACACCTTC | CASSVPGQGNYGYTF
TRBJ2-1 | few | TRBV19 | NA | TGTGCCAGTAGTCTCCAGGGGTATGAGCAGTTCTTC | CASSLQGYEQFF
TRBJ2-7 | NA | TRBV6-5 | NA | TGTGCCAGCAGTTACTCGTCAGGGCGCTACGAGCAGTACTTC | CASSYSSGRYEQYF
TRBJ1-4 | NA | TRBV19 | NA | TGTGCCAGTAGTATGGCGGGGGGGTATGAAAAACTGTTTTTT | CASSMAGGYEKLFF
TRBJ2-3 | NA | TRBV6-5 | TRBD2 | TGTGCCAGCAGTCTGGGACTAGCGGGGACAGATACGCAGTATTTT | CASSLGLAGTDTQYF
TRBJ1-1 | NA | TRBV5-4 | NA | TGTGCCAGCAGCTTACCCGAACAGGGCACTGAAGCTTTCTTT | CASSLPEQGTEAFF
TRBJ2-3 | once | TRBV9 | TRBD2 | TGTGCCAGCAGCGATAGCGGGGGGGACTCAGATACGCAGTATTTT | CASSDSGGDSDTQYF
TRBJ1-6 | once | TRBV7-2 | TRBD1 | TGTGCCAGCAGCTCGGACAGGGGGAATTCACCCCTCCACTTT | CASSSDRGNSPLHF
TRBJ1-4 | NA | TRBV7-6 | NA | TGTGCCAGCAGCCCTGTGGGCAGGGCTGAAAAACTGTTTTTT | CASSPVGRAEKLFF
TRBJ2-1 | NA | TRBV29-1 | TRBD1 | TGCAGCGGACAGGGGGCGTACAATGAGCAGTTCTTC | CSGQGAYNEQFF
TRBJ2-7 | once | TRBV7-2 | NA | TGTGCCAGCAGCTTAGCGGGGGGGGCCCACTACGAGCAGTACTTC | CASSLAGGAHYEQYF
TRBJ1-1 | NA | TRBV4-1 | NA | TGCGCCAGCAGCCAAGATCGAGGTGTAACAGGAGCTTTCTTT | CASSQDRGVTGAFF
TRBJ2-5 | NA | TRBV18 | NA | TGTGCCAGCTCAATGGGCGGGAAGAGAGAGACCCAGTACTTC | CASSMGGKRETQYF
TRBJ1-6 | NA | TRBV5-1 | TRBD1 | TGCGCCAGCAGCCCCTCGGGACAGGGTAATTCACCCCTCCACTTT | CASSPSGQGNSPLHF
TRBJ2-3 | NA | TRBV11-2 | TRBD2 | TGTGCCAGCAGCTTGGGACTAGCTACAGATACGCAGTATTTT | CASSLGLATDTQYF
TRBJ2-3 | NA | TRBV14 | TRBD2 | TGTGCCAGCAGCCGTGGGCAGCGGGGTCGCGGAGATACGCAGTATTTT | CASSRGQRGRGDTQYF
TRBJ1-1 | NA | TRBV10-3 | NA | TGTGCCATCAGTGATCCAGGGCTGAACACTGAAGCTTTCTTT | CAISDPGLNTEAFF
TRBJ2-1 | NA | TRBV21-1 | NA | TGTGCCAGTAGATTCAGGGCCCCCCTTTGTTACAATGAGCAGTTCTTC | CASRFRAPLCYNEQFF
TRBJ1-1 | once | TRBV12-3/TRBV12-4 | NA | TGTGCCAGCAGTTTATTGGAGAGGCTGGATGCTTTCTTT | CASSLLERLDAFF
TRBJ2-7 | once | TRBV7-2 | NA | TGTGCCAGCAGCTTAAGGCAGACTTACGAGCAGTACTTC | CASSLRQTYEQYF
TRBJ2-1 | NA | TRBV7-9 | NA | TGTGCCAGCAGCTTAGGCAGGGCTTGGTTCGATGAGCAGTTCTTC | CASSLGRAWFDEQFF
TRBJ2-2 | NA | TRBV5-1 | TRBD2 | TGCGCCAGCAGCCCCCGGACTAGCGGGTTTAACACCGGGGAGCTGTTTTTT | CASSPRTSGFNTGELFF
TRBJ2-3 | NA | TRBV4-3 | TRBD2 | TGCGCCAGCGCCTCTAGCGGGAACACAGATACGCAGTATTTT | CASASSGNTDTQYF
TRBJ1-2 | NA | TRBV4-1 | NA | TGCGCCAGCAGCCAAGTCGTGGGAGGCGGCTACACCTTC | CASSQVVGGGYTF
TRBJ1-1 | NA | TRBV7-6 | TRBD1 | TGTGCCAGCAGCTTAGGAGGGACAGTGAACACTGAAGCTTTCTTT | CASSLGGTVNTEAFF
TRBJ1-4 | NA | TRBV2 | TRBD1 | TGTGCCTGCAGGGGACAGGGGTATGAAAAACTGTTTTTT | CACRGQGYEKLFF
TRBJ1-6 | NA | TRBV2 | NA | TGTGCCAGCACCCCCGGGACAAAAGGCGATTCACCCCTCCACTTT | CASTPGTKGDSPLHF
TRBJ1-1 | NA | TRBV5-1 | NA | TGCGCCAGCAGCGCGGGGGACACTGAAGCTTTCTTT | CASSAGDTEAFF
TRBJ2-1 | NA | TRBV6-4 | TRBD2 | TGTGCCAGCAGTGAACGGCTAGCGGGAGACAATGAGCAGTTCTTC | CASSERLAGDNEQFF
TRBJ1-6 | NA | TRBV10-2 | TRBD1 | TGCGCCAGCCGGGACAGGAATTCACCCCTCCACTTT | CASRDRNSPLHF
TRBJ1-2 | NA | TRBV6-2/TRBV6-3 | NA | TGTGCCAGCAGCCCTGAGGGCTACTATGGCTACACCTTC | CASSPEGYYGYTF
TRBJ2-5 | NA | TRBV5-1 | TRBD2 | TGCGCCAGTAGTAGCGGGACTCTGGAGGGCCAGTACTTC | CASSSGTLEGQYF
TRBJ1-6 | NA | TRBV6-1 | NA | TGTGCCAGCAGTGAATATGGGGAGGATTCACCCCTCCACTTT | CASSEYGEDSPLHF
TRBJ2-6 | NA | TRBV7-3 | NA | TGTGCCAGCAGCCGGTACAGGGCGGCGGGGGCCAACGTCCTGACTTTC | CASSRYRAAGANVLTF
TRBJ2-1 | NA | TRBV6-5 | NA | TGTGCCAGCAGTTTTTCCCGGGCACAGGGTACGGTCTTC | CASSFSRAQGTVF
TRBJ2-1 | NA | TRBV5-1 | NA | TGCGCCAGCAGCTTGGACCACGGGGTCTACAATGAGCAGTTCTTC | CASSLDHGVYNEQFF
TRBJ2-6 | NA | TRBV6-2/TRBV6-3 | NA | TGTGCCAGCAGCCGAGAAATTGACAGACTCTCTGGGGCCAACGTCCTGACTTTC | CASSREIDRLSGANVLTF
TRBJ2-7 | NA | TRBV3-1/TRBV3-2 | TRBD2 | TGTGCCAGCTGCGGGGGCTCCTACGAGCAGTACTTC | CASCGGSYEQYF
TRBJ2-5 | NA | TRBV7-2 | NA | TGTGCCAGCAGCCCCGGACTGTTCCAAGAGACCCAGTACTTC | CASSPGLFQETQYF
TRBJ2-5 | few | TRBV5-6 | NA | TGTGCCAGCAGCTTGGGCCACAATGGAGAGACCCAGTACTTC | CASSLGHNGETQYF
TRBJ2-6 | once | TRBV9 | NA | TGTGCCAGCAGCGTAACGCTGATCAGGGGATTCTCTGGGGCCAACGTCCTGACTTTC | CASSVTLIRGFSGANVLTF
TRBJ1-1 | NA | TRBV7-8 | NA | TGTGCCAGCAGCCCGAGAGGGGGGGACACTGAAGCTTTCTTT | CASSPRGGDTEAFF
TRBJ2-1 | NA | TRBV5-1 | TRBD1 | TGCGCCAGCAGCTTGGTGGGGACAGGGGGTAATGAGCAGTTCTTC | CASSLVGTGGNEQFF
TRBJ1-2 | NA | TRBV19 | NA | TGTGCCAGTACCGAGGACAGCCCCCTAAGTAGCTACACCTTC | CASTEDSPLSSYTF
TRBJ2-5 | NA | TRBV3-1/TRBV3-2 | NA | TGTGCCAGCAGCCAAAGGTCTACTACAGGGACCCAGTACTTC | CASSQRSTTGTQYF
TRBJ2-2 | NA | TRBV7-7 | TRBD2 | TGTGCCAGCAGTTCTAGCGGGGGGGACACCGGGGAGCTGTTTTTT | CASSSSGGDTGELFF
TRBJ1-2 | NA | TRBV6-2/TRBV6-3 | NA | TGTGCCAGCAGTTGGCAGGTCGGGGACTATGGCTACACCTTC | CASSWQVGDYGYTF
TRBJ2-3 | NA | TRBV11-2 | NA | TGTGCCAGCAGCTTGAGGGATACGCAGTATTTT | CASSLRDTQYF
TRBJ1-5 | NA | TRBV20-1 | NA | TGCAGTGCTAGTCGTTCCGGGTTGAGCAATCAGCCCCAGCATTTT | CSASRSGLSNQPQHF
TRBJ2-2 | once | TRBV12-3/TRBV12-4 | TRBD1 | TGTGCCAGCATCGGACAGGGCACCGGGGAGCTGTTTTTT | CASIGQGTGELFF
TRBJ2-4 | NA | TRBV28 | NA | TGTGCCAGCAGTTTCCCGGGACAACTAGCCAAAAACATTCAGTACTTC | CASSFPGQLAKNIQYF
TRBJ2-3 | NA | TRBV9 | TRBD2 | TGTGCCAGCAGCGTAGAGACGGGAGGGTATCCCACAGATACGCAGTATTTT | CASSVETGGYPTDTQYF
TRBJ1-2 | NA | TRBV19 | TRBD1 | TGTGCCACCTGGGACAGGGGGCAAGATTATGGCTACACCTTC | CATWDRGQDYGYTF
TRBJ1-1 | NA | TRBV7-3 | NA | TGTGCCAGCAGCTTTTACAGCTCCACTGAAGCTTTCTTT | CASSFYSSTEAFF
TRBJ1-1 | NA | TRBV6-1 | NA | TGTGCCAGCAGTGAAAAGGGGTACAACACTGAAGCTTTCTTT | CASSEKGYNTEAFF
TRBJ1-4 | NA | TRBV7-9 | NA | TGTGCCAGCAGCTTCCCCGGGACAACTAATGAAAAACTGTTTTTT | CASSFPGTTNEKLFF